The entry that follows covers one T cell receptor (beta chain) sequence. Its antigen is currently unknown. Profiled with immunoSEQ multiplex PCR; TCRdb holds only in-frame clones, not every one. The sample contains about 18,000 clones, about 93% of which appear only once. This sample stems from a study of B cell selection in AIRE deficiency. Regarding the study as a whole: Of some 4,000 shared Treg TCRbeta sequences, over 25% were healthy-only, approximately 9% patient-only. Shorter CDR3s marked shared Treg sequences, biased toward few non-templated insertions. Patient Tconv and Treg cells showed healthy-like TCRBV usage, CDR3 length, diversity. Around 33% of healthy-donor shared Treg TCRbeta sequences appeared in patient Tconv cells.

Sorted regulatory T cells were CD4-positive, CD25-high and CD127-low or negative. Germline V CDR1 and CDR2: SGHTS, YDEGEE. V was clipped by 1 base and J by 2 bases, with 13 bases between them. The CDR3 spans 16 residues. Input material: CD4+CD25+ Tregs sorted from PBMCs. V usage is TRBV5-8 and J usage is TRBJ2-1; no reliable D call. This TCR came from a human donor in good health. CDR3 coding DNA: TGTGCCAGCAGCTTGATCCCGAGACCTCCCTACAATGAGCAGTTCTTC. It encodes CASSLIPRPPYNEQFF.